One sample yielded the 30 T cell receptor beta chains listed below, sequenced in a study of cytomegalovirus exposure and HLA in healthy donors. A multiplex PCR was run with 60 Vbeta primers and 13 Jbeta primers. TCRdb's table, derived via immunoSEQ multiplex PCR, lists solely in-frame clones and lacks some. The sample has roughly 200,000 clones; 75% to 85% are singletons. The sample was PBMCs. Every receptor here comes from a girl under 18 in good health and CMV-seropositive.

The gene calls are TRBV5-1 and TRBJ2-6; 12 bases are a match to TRBD1. The trim removed 0 bases at V and 4 bases at J, leaving 5 bases unmatched. CDR1 and CDR2 from the germline V gene are SGHRS and YFSETQ. The CDR3 consists of 18 residues. CDR3: CASSLGGQGAEGANVLTF. The DNA for the CDR3 is TGCGCCAGCAGCTTGGGGGGACAGGGGGCAGAAGGGGCCAACGTCCTGACTTTC.

On this clone itself: At one end the junction does not follow the germline gene, possibly because of a read error. This rearrangement joins TRBV25-1 to TRBJ2-2; D possibly corresponds to TRBD1 (6 bases). The CDR3 is made up of 16 amino acids. The germline V gene has CDR1 MGHDK and CDR2 SYGVNS. Here the CDR3 DNA reads TGTGCCAACAGTTTCGACAGGATCGCGAACACCGGGGAGCTGTTTTTT. Translated, it gives CANSFDRIANTGELFF. Variable domain in full (rest from reference TRBV25-1 and TRBJ2-2): EADIYQTPRYLVIGTGKKITLECSQTMGHDKMYWYQQDPGMELHLIHYSYGVNSTEKGDLSSESTVSRIRTEHFPLTLESARPSHTSQYLCANSFDRIANTGELFFGEGSRLTVL.

The V call is TRBV27, the J call TRBJ1-2; a possible D gene is TRBD1 (5 bases). From germline, CDR1 is MNHEY and CDR2 SMNVEV (reference sequence). V was cut by 6 bases and J by 2 bases, with 10 bases left in between. The length of the CDR3 is 13 residues. The CDR3 sequence: CASSSRANYGYTF. The DNA for the CDR3 is TGTGCCAGCAGCTCCAGGGCAAACTATGGCTACACCTTC.

The chain employs TRBV14 and TRBJ1-1; D remains unclear. The germline V and J ends were trimmed by 4 bases and 0 bases, with 12 bases remaining between them. Germline lookup yields CDR1 SGHDN and CDR2 FVKESK. CDR3 length: 15 residues. In nucleotides, the CDR3 is TGTGCCAGCAGCCCCCCGGGATCAGTGAACACTGAAGCTTTCTTT. Translated: CASSPPGSVNTEAFF. Full variable domain (outside the CDR3, taken from reference TRBV14 and TRBJ1-1): EAGVTQFPSHSVIEKGQTVTLRCDPISGHDNLYWYRRVMGKEIKFLLHFVKESKQDESGMPNNRFLAERTGGTYSTLKVQPAELEDSGVYFCASSPPGSVNTEAFFGQGTRLTVV.

The V and J genes are TRBV27 and TRBJ2-5, with 12 bases aligning to TRBD2. Germline assignment: CDR1 MNHEY and CDR2 SMNVEV (reference sequence). Losses at the gene ends were 0 bases for V and 1 base for J; bases not matched to a gene: 3. The CDR3 totals 17 residues. CDR3 DNA: TGTGCCAGCAGTTTATCCGGACTAGCGGGGCTCCAAGAGACCCAGTACTTC. This translates into CASSLSGLAGLQETQYF.

V usage is TRBV7-2 and J usage is TRBJ1-1, with D maybe TRBD1 (6 bases). Trimming took off 5 bases at V and 7 bases at J, with 17 bases between the two ends. Germline CDR1 is SGHTA and CDR2 is FQGNSA. This CDR3 spans 14 amino acids. CDR3 loop: CASSASRDKLEAFF. Written as DNA, the CDR3 is TGTGCCAGCAGCGCTAGCCGGGACAAGCTTGAAGCTTTCTTT.

The rearrangement uses TRBV5-1 and TRBJ2-1; D ambiguous. Germline lookup yields CDR1 SGHRS and CDR2 YFSETQ. The CDR3 covers 11 residues. V was cut by 2 bases and J by 5 bases, with 2 bases left in between. The CDR3 DNA reads as TGCGCCAGCAGCTTCGACAATGAGCAGTTCTTC. Its translation: CASSFDNEQFF.

The genes are TRBV29-1 and TRBJ2-7; TRBD2 agrees at 8 bases. Losses at the gene ends were 2 bases for V and 0 bases for J; bases not matched to a gene: 3. Germline V gives CDR1 SQVTM, CDR2 ANQGSEA. This CDR3 region has 14 residues. The CDR3 nucleotides read TGCAGCGTTGAACTAGCGGGCTCCTCCTACGAGCAGTACTTC. It is translated as CSVELAGSSYEQYF.

The chain has TRBV4-3 and TRBJ2-1; D gene ambiguous. Germline V CDR1 and CDR2: LGHNA, YSLEER. This CDR3 has 14 amino acids. V lost 4 bases to trimming and J lost 1 base, with 8 bases between them. CDR3 sequence reads: CASSPSVSYNEQFF. The CDR3 coding sequence is TGCGCCAGCAGCCCCAGCGTATCCTACAATGAGCAGTTCTTC.

On this clone itself: Distinct nucleotide sequences in the sample also encode this CDR3. The chain recombines TRBV19 with TRBJ2-5; TRBD2 is a possible D gene (5 bases). The germline CDR1 and CDR2 sequences are LNHDA and SQIVND (reference sequence). V was clipped by 6 bases and J by 4 bases, with 9 bases between them. The CDR3 length is 12 residues. CDR3 nucleotide sequence: TGTGCCAGTAGCCCAGGAGGAGAGACCCAGTACTTC. It is translated as CASSPGGETQYF.

This chain connects TRBV7-2 to TRBJ2-5; no clear D. CDR1 is SGHTA and CDR2 is FQGNSA in the germline V gene. The V end was cut by 2 bases, the J end by 4 bases, with 11 bases between. The CDR3 is 14 amino acids. This chain's CDR3 is CASSLIGSSETQYF. For the CDR3, the DNA is TGTGCCAGCAGCTTAATAGGTAGCTCAGAGACCCAGTACTTC.

The CDR3 reads CASSASGGTATQYF. As DNA, the CDR3 is TGCGCCAGCAGTGCCAGCGGGGGGACCGCTACGCAGTATTTT. The rearrangement links TRBV10-1 to TRBJ2-3, with 9 bases aligning to TRBD2. CDR1 is WNHNN and CDR2 is SYGVQD in the germline V gene (reference sequence). V was pared by 4 bases and J by 8 bases, with 7 bases of the junction left unmatched. The CDR3 length is 14 residues.

V gene TRBV14 combines with J gene TRBJ2-2, with 9 bases fitting TRBD2. Germline V CDR1 and CDR2: SGHDN, FVKESK. The J segment lost 5 bases and the V segment lost 2 bases, leaving 6 bases of the junction unmatched. The CDR3 is made up of 16 amino acids. CDR3 in amino acids: CASSQRLAVGTGELFF. In nucleotides, the CDR3 is TGTGCCAGCAGCCAACGACTAGCGGTGGGGACCGGGGAGCTGTTTTTT.

This clone was detected a few times. J is TRBJ2-5 and V is TRBV6-6; 9 bases fit TRBD1. The J call may be incorrect, as the DNA end agrees better with TRBJ2-7. Germline V gene data show CDR1 as MNHNY and CDR2 as SVGAGI (reference sequence). The CDR3 spans 15 residues. The CDR3 region is CASSLSPTGGVEQYF. CDR3 coding DNA: TGTGCCAGCAGTCTCTCCCCAACAGGGGGCGTCGAGCAGTACTTC.

This clone came up a few times. V gene TRBV7-2 combines with J gene TRBJ2-2; TRBD1 might be the D (6 bases). The length of the CDR3 is 14 residues. The germline CDR1 and CDR2 sequences are SGHTA and FQGNSA. V was pared by 7 bases and J by 4 bases, with 13 bases between. CDR3 loop: CASKVTGSTGELFF. CDR3 in DNA: TGTGCCAGCAAGGTTACAGGGAGCACCGGGGAGCTGTTTTTT. The full variable domain, its missing parts supplied by reference TRBV7-2 and TRBJ2-2, is GAGVSQSPSNKVTEKGKDVELRCDPISGHTALYWYRQSLGQGLEFLIYFQGNSAPDKSGLPSDRFSAERTGGSVSTLTIQRTQQEDSAVYLCASKVTGSTGELFFGEGSRLTVL.

The chain combines TRBV6-5 with TRBJ1-3; a possible D gene is TRBD1 (6 bases). Between the trimmed V and J ends, which lost 6 bases and 10 bases, there was a span of 10 bases. Germline V gene lookup returns CDR1 MNHEY and CDR2 SVGAGI. This CDR3 is built from 11 residues. CDR3 region: CASRRQGTIYF. The CDR3 nucleotides read TGTGCCAGCAGGCGTCAGGGGACCATATATTTT.

In its sample, this clone was seen a few times. This sequence joins TRBV10-1 and TRBJ2-2; TRBD1 might be the D (7 bases). CDR3 length: 15 amino acids. Trimming removed 3 bases from V and 7 bases from J, with 15 bases in between. Germline assignment: CDR1 WNHNN and CDR2 SYGVQD (reference sequence). Here the CDR3 reads CASSDPGGNNGELFF. Written as DNA, the CDR3 is TGCGCCAGCAGTGACCCAGGGGGGAATAACGGGGAGCTGTTTTTT.

This clone was picked up a small number of times. The V and J genes are TRBV27 and TRBJ2-2; 9 bases agree with TRBD1. The germline V gene has CDR1 MNHEY and CDR2 SMNVEV (reference sequence). V was pared by 5 bases and J by 7 bases, with 14 bases of the junction left unmatched. The CDR3 spans 17 residues. CDR3 loop: CASSAPRDRDYYGELFF. The CDR3 DNA is TGTGCCAGCAGTGCGCCGCGGGACAGGGATTACTACGGGGAGCTGTTTTTT.

The CDR3 loop is CASSQGKGLYEQYF. CDR3 nucleotides: TGTGCCAGCAGCCAGGGGAAGGGTCTGTACGAGCAGTACTTC. This rearrangement joins TRBV11-2 to TRBJ2-7; the D gene is possibly TRBD1 (6 bases). Trimming took 5 bases from V and 4 from J, leaving 15 bases between them. This CDR3 spans 14 amino acids. In germline, CDR1 is SGHAT, CDR2 FQNNGV.

This chain joins TRBV19 and TRBJ1-2; TRBD1 is a possible D gene (6 bases). The CDR3 covers 15 residues. V gave up 7 bases and J gave up 2 bases, with 17 bases separating them. From germline, CDR1 is LNHDA and CDR2 SQIVND (reference sequence). CDR3 sequence reads: CASIPTRQANYGYTF. Here the CDR3 DNA reads TGTGCCAGTATCCCCACTCGACAGGCCAACTATGGCTACACCTTC.

The chain couples TRBV5-6 to TRBJ2-7, with D unresolved. V was trimmed by 0 bases and J by 1 base, leaving 2 bases between them. Germline lookup yields CDR1 SGHDT and CDR2 YYEEEE. CDR3 length equals 12 residues. CDR3 loop: CASSLASYEQYF. The CDR3 nucleotides are TGTGCCAGCAGCTTGGCTTCCTACGAGCAGTACTTC.

This clone was seen a handful of times. This chain uses TRBV5-1 with TRBJ2-2; D is unresolved. Trimming stripped 0 bases from V and 4 bases from J, with 7 bases between. The CDR3 totals 14 residues. Germline V gene data show CDR1 as SGHRS and CDR2 as YFSETQ. For the CDR3, the DNA is TGCGCCAGCAGCTTGGCTTGGGCCACCGGGGAGCTGTTTTTT. Translation: CASSLAWATGELFF.

The chain has TRBV27 and TRBJ1-2; D might be TRBD1 (5 bases). The V end lost 6 bases, the J end lost 4 bases, and 9 bases lay between the germline ends. The CDR3 has 12 residues. Germline assignment: CDR1 MNHEY and CDR2 SMNVEV (reference sequence). Here the CDR3 DNA reads TGTGCCAGCAGGGGGGGAGGCTATGGCTACACCTTC. Its translation is CASRGGGYGYTF.

V is TRBV15 and J is TRBJ2-7, with D possibly matching TRBD1 (6 bases). With 6 bases removed from V and 5 bases from J, the gap between germline ends came to 14 bases. The CDR3 length is 13 residues. CDR1 and CDR2 (germline): LNHNV, YYDKDF (reference sequence). The CDR3 is CATSLTGGNEQYF. The CDR3 DNA reads as TGTGCCACCAGTTTGACAGGAGGAAACGAGCAGTACTTC.

J is TRBJ2-5 and V is TRBV6-1, with 7 nucleotides matching TRBD1. Germline trimming cut 5 bases from V and 2 bases from J; bases unmatched to any gene: 5. Germline-derived CDR1 and CDR2 are MNHNS and SASEGT. The CDR3 covers 14 residues. The CDR3 nucleotides read TGTGCCAGCAGTTCTCGACAGGGACAAGAGACCCAGTACTTC. Protein sequence: CASSSRQGQETQYF.

The chain employs TRBV25-1 and TRBJ2-1; TRBD1 aligns across 8 bases. The CDR3 extends over 13 amino acids. The germline V gene encodes CDR1 MGHDK and CDR2 SYGVNS. V gave up 6 bases and J gave up 6 bases; unmatched junction bases: 4. This CDR3 reads CASSGQGSNEQFF. DNA of the CDR3: TGTGCCAGCAGCGGACAGGGCTCCAATGAGCAGTTCTTC. The full variable domain, in which reference TRBV25-1 and TRBJ2-1 provide the parts outside the CDR3, is EADIYQTPRYLVIGTGKKITLECSQTMGHDKMYWYQQDPGMELHLIHYSYGVNSTEKGDLSSESTVSRIRTEHFPLTLESARPSHTSQYLCASSGQGSNEQFFGPGTRLTVL.

The chain combines TRBV21-1 with TRBJ2-2; no DNA check was done on the table's D call, TRBD1. TRBV21-1 represents a pseudogene. There are 16 residues in the CDR3. The CDR3 DNA is TGTGCCAGCAGCACCCTGGACAGGGTAGGCACCGGGGAGCTGTTTTTT. It is translated as CASSTLDRVGTGELFF.

The chain carries TRBV23-1 and TRBJ2-1; D may be TRBD2 (5 bases). TRBV23-1 qualifies as an ORF whose function is uncertain. CDR3 length: 15 residues. Trimming left V 8 bases short and J 8 bases short, with 22 bases between. The CDR3 nucleotides read TGCGCCAGCGTTCCCCGTGACCCTAGCCGCGATGAGCAGTTCTTC. Amino acid sequence: CASVPRDPSRDEQFF.

The rearrangement joins TRBV7-4 to TRBJ2-7; D perhaps matches TRBD2 (6 bases). V lost 8 bases, J lost 5 bases, and 22 bases lay in between. Germline-derived CDR1 and CDR2 are SGHVT and SQSDAQ. The CDR3 has 15 residues. CDR3 nucleotides: TGTGCCAGCCCCCAGTTCGATCCTACGGGGGACGAGCAGTACTTC. It encodes CASPQFDPTGDEQYF.

The V and J genes are TRBV6-5 and TRBJ2-7, with D perhaps TRBD1 (6 bases). This CDR3 is built from 15 residues. CDR1 and CDR2 from the germline V gene are MNHEY and SVGAGI. V lost 2 bases to trimming and J lost 0 bases, with 11 bases between them. The CDR3 nucleotides read TGTGCCAGCAGTTACGACAGGAGGAGCTCCTACGAGCAGTACTTC. It codes for CASSYDRRSSYEQYF.